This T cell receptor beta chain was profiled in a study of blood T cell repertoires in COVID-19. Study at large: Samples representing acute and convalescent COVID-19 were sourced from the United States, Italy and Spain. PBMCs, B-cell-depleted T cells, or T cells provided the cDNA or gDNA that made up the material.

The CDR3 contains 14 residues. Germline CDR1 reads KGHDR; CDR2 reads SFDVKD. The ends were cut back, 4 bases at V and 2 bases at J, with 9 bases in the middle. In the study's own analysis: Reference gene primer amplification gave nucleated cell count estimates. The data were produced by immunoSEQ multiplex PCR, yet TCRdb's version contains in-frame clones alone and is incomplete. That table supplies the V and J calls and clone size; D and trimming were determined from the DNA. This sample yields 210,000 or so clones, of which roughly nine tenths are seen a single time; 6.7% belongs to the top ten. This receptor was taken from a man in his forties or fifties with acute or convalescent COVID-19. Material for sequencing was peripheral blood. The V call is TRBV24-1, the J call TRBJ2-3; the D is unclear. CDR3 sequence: CATSDVGVTDTQYF. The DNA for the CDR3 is TGTGCCACCAGTGACGTTGGAGTCACAGATACGCAGTATTTT.